The 12 T cell receptor beta chains listed next were all sequenced from one sample in a study of identical twins. One entry per CDR3 protein results from TCRdb running MiXCR on the 5' RACE reads. The table has 1.5 million to 2 million distinct CDR3 sequences, more than 30% seen once. What was sequenced was cord blood. Every receptor here comes from a newborn girl in good health.

The chain uses TRBV12-3 or TRBV12-4 and TRBJ2-6; weak D call: TRBD1 (5 bases). Trimming shortened V by 6 bases and J by 0 bases, and 12 bases separated the two germline ends. This CDR3 spans 16 amino acids. The CDR3 loop is CASSPDRNSGANVLTF. CDR3 in DNA: TGTGCCAGCAGCCCCGACAGAAACTCTGGGGCCAACGTCCTGACTTTC.

The chain links TRBV30 to TRBJ2-3; 9 bases fit TRBD1. CDR1 and CDR2 (germline): GTSNPN, SVGIG (reference sequence). V shed 1 base, J shed 4 bases, and the junction held 15 bases outside the gene matches. CDR3 size: 18 residues. CDR3 amino acids: CAWSEENRGPRGADTQYF. CDR3 in DNA: TGTGCCTGGAGTGAAGAAAACAGGGGGCCGCGGGGAGCAGATACGCAGTATTTT.

This clonotype was detected a few times. A much larger clone lies a single base off, so this may be a read error. The rearrangement joins TRBV29-1 to TRBJ2-1; 7 positions match TRBD2. J lost 0 bases, V lost 5 bases, and 1 base had no gene match. The germline V gene has CDR1 SQVTM and CDR2 ANQGSEA. The CDR3 has 13 amino acids. For the CDR3, the DNA is TGCAGCGTTTGCGGGAGCTCCTACAATGAGCAGTTCTTC. It specifies CSVCGSSYNEQFF.

This clonotype was recorded a few times. This rearrangement joins TRBV27 to TRBJ2-2; no reliable D call. Trimming stripped 3 bases from V and 6 bases from J, with 14 bases between. This CDR3 has 15 residues. Looked up from germline, CDR1 is MNHEY and CDR2 is SMNVEV (reference sequence). The CDR3 region is CASSFLIRRPGELFF. The DNA of the CDR3 is TGTGCCAGCAGTTTTCTGATCCGACGTCCCGGGGAGCTGTTTTTT.

The chain employs TRBV4-1 and TRBJ1-5; D might be TRBD1 (6 bases). The CDR3 totals 16 residues. CDR1 and CDR2 from the germline V gene are MGHRA and YSYEKL. The germline V and J ends were trimmed by 0 bases and 5 bases, with 14 bases remaining between them. CDR3 protein: CASSQEGRQVDQPQHF. The CDR3 DNA reads TGCGCCAGCAGCCAAGAGGGGAGACAGGTGGATCAGCCCCAGCATTTT.

The chain is built from TRBV12-3 or TRBV12-4 and TRBJ2-6, with TRBD1 matching 9 bases. The CDR3 contains 16 residues. V shed 4 bases, J shed 4 bases, and the junction held 5 bases outside the gene matches. The CDR3: CASSSTGGRGANVLTF. The CDR3 coding sequence is TGTGCCAGCAGTTCAACAGGGGGCAGAGGGGCCAACGTCCTGACTTTC.

This sequence joins TRBV5-1 and TRBJ2-2; D is unresolved. V shed 0 bases and J shed 6 bases, with 9 bases lying between them. Germline CDR1 is SGHRS and CDR2 is YFSETQ. This CDR3 contains 14 residues. CDR3 loop: CASSLERPPGELFF. The CDR3 DNA reads TGCGCCAGCAGCTTGGAAAGGCCCCCCGGGGAGCTGTTTTTT.

The chain couples TRBV11-3 to TRBJ2-1, with D unclear. The CDR3 totals 14 residues. Germline lookup yields CDR1 SGHNT and CDR2 YENEEA. Trimming pared 7 bases from V and 6 bases from J, leaving 16 bases between. CDR3 sequence (DNA): TGTGCCAGCACCAGCTCCGGGCTAGGCAATGAGCAGTTCTTC. Amino acid sequence: CASTSSGLGNEQFF.

This clonotype was counted a few times. V usage is TRBV5-1 and J usage is TRBJ2-4; D may be TRBD1 or TRBD2 (5 bases each). V was cut by 3 bases and J by 0 bases, with 10 bases left in between. CDR1 is SGHRS and CDR2 is YFSETQ in the germline V gene. The CDR3 is made up of 15 amino acids. The CDR3 bases are TGCGCCAGCAGCTCAGGGACCCCAGCCAAAAACATTCAGTACTTC. This translates into CASSSGTPAKNIQYF.

The chain has TRBV3-1 and TRBJ1-5, with D unclear. V was cut by 1 base and J by 6 bases, with 7 bases left in between. The germline V gene encodes CDR1 LGHDT and CDR2 YNNKEL (reference sequence). The CDR3 spans 13 residues. The CDR3 here is CASSQGWVQPQHF. Here the CDR3 DNA reads TGTGCCAGCAGCCAAGGATGGGTTCAGCCCCAGCATTTT.

This clonotype has at least ten counts. This sequence joins TRBV7-2 and TRBJ2-3; weak D call: TRBD2 (5 bases). The length of the CDR3 is 16 residues. Germline-derived CDR1 and CDR2 are SGHTA and FQGNSA. Trimming took off 2 bases at V and 1 base at J, with 13 bases between the two ends. CDR3 in amino acids: CASSLTQLLGTDTQYF. The CDR3, as DNA: TGTGCCAGCAGCTTAACCCAGCTACTAGGCACAGATACGCAGTATTTT.

This clonotype has a handful of counts. The chain joins TRBV5-1 to TRBJ2-1, with a weak D call TRBD1 (5 bases). The CDR3 contains 15 residues. CDR1 is SGHRS, CDR2 YFSETQ, per germline. Trimming shortened V by 4 bases and J by 9 bases, and 20 bases separated the two germline ends. CDR3 DNA: TGCGCCAGCAGCCTAGGGGAACCCAAACGACGTGAGCAGTTCTTC. It is translated as CASSLGEPKRREQFF. The entire variable domain, with the rest obtained from reference TRBV5-1 and TRBJ2-1, is as follows: KAGVTQTPRYLIKTRGQQVTLSCSPISGHRSVSWYQQTPGQGLQFLFEYFSETQRNKGNFPGRFSGRQFSNSRSEMNVSTLELGDSALYLCASSLGEPKRREQFFGPGTRLTVL.